The next 19 T cell receptor beta chains were all read from a single sample in a study of blood T cell repertoires in COVID-19. TCRdb's copy holds only in-frame clones and misses some; the assay was immunoSEQ multiplex PCR. The sample shows about 200,000 clones, about 88% of them seen only once. The specimen was peripheral blood. The receptors come from an elderly woman with acute or convalescent COVID-19.

The chain couples TRBV10-3 to TRBJ2-5; 8 nucleotides match TRBD1. The CDR3 has 13 amino acids. Germline CDR1 is ENHRY and CDR2 is SYGVKD. The V segment lost 10 bases and the J segment 2 bases; nucleotides outside the gene matches: 6. The CDR3 nucleotides are TGTGCCACTCAACAGGGGGTTCAAGAGACCCAGTACTTC. Protein: CATQQGVQETQYF.

Comments on this clone: Other DNA sequences in this sample translate to the same CDR3. The V call is TRBV5-1, the J call TRBJ1-1; maybe TRBD1 (6 bases). From germline, CDR1 is SGHRS and CDR2 YFSETQ. V lost 0 bases to trimming and J lost 1 base, with 7 bases between them. This CDR3 spans 14 amino acids. The CDR3 bases are TGCGCCAGCAGCTTGGTAGGGGGGAACACTGAAGCTTTCTTT. It encodes CASSLVGGNTEAFF.

This chain joins TRBV7-2 and TRBJ2-7; 7 nucleotides align to TRBD2. J gave up 3 bases and V 5 bases, and 13 bases lay outside the gene matches. Germline assignment: CDR1 SGHTA and CDR2 FQGNSA. There are 16 residues in the CDR3. CDR3 sequence (DNA): TGTGCCAGCAGCCTAAATGGGGCGGGAGCGAGCTACGAGCAGTACTTC. Amino acid sequence: CASSLNGAGASYEQYF.

The gene calls are TRBV5-4 and TRBJ1-5; D gene uncertain. CDR3 length: 13 residues. Trimming shortened V by 2 bases and J by 0 bases, and 3 bases separated the two germline ends. Germline CDR1 is SGHNT and CDR2 is YYREEE (reference sequence). Here the CDR3 DNA reads TGTGCCAGCAGCTTCGGTAGCAATCAGCCCCAGCATTTT. Its protein product is CASSFGSNQPQHF.

J is TRBJ1-3 and V is TRBV28, with D perhaps matching TRBD1 (6 bases). Trimming left V 8 bases short and J 4 bases short, with 18 bases between. The CDR3 totals 15 residues. Per germline, CDR1 MDHEN and CDR2 SYDVKM. CDR3 sequence reads: CASQSGGARGNTIYF. The CDR3, as DNA: TGTGCCAGCCAAAGTGGGGGGGCGAGGGGAAACACCATATATTTT.

The chain links TRBV11-2 to TRBJ2-2; tentative D call: TRBD1 (5 bases). Per germline, CDR1 SGHAT and CDR2 FQNNGV. V was shortened by 1 base and J by 0 bases, with 12 bases between the two germline ends. This CDR3 has 17 residues. Written as DNA, the CDR3 is TGTGCCAGCAGCTTAGTCTGGGGCCCTGCGAACACCGGGGAGCTGTTTTTT. Protein sequence: CASSLVWGPANTGELFF.

The V call is TRBV5-1, the J call TRBJ1-1; D unresolved. The CDR3 sequence is 11 residues long. The V gene lost 5 bases and the J gene lost 5 bases, with 7 bases spanning the gap. Germline values: CDR1 SGHRS, CDR2 YFSETQ. The CDR3 DNA reads as TGCGCCAGCAGAATGGAGACTGAAGCTTTCTTT. Amino acid sequence: CASRMETEAFF.

The DNA for the CDR3 is TGTGCCAGCAGCGGCCGGACAGAGGGAGAATATGGCTACACCTTC. As protein: CASSGRTEGEYGYTF. The chain combines TRBV7-2 with TRBJ1-2; possible D gene TRBD1, 6 bases. V lost 5 bases and J lost 5, with 18 bases in between. This CDR3 spans 15 amino acids. CDR1 is SGHTA and CDR2 is FQGNSA in the germline V gene.

The V gene is TRBV14, the J gene TRBJ2-5; possibly TRBD2 for D (5 bases). This CDR3 spans 16 amino acids. Germline V gene sequence: CDR1 SGHDN, CDR2 FVKESK. The ends were cut back, 0 bases at V and 1 base at J, with 12 bases in the middle. CDR3 sequence reads: CASSQEGWGVQETQYF. CDR3 DNA: TGTGCCAGCAGCCAAGAGGGATGGGGAGTCCAAGAGACCCAGTACTTC.

The CDR3 DNA reads TGTGCCTGGGGGAGGACAGGGGGCGAGCAGTACTTC. Its translation is CAWGRTGGEQYF. This chain uses TRBV30 with TRBJ2-7; 10 nucleotides match TRBD1. The germline gives CDR1 GTSNPN, CDR2 SVGIG (reference sequence). This CDR3 has 12 amino acids. The V segment lost 5 bases and the J segment 6 bases; nucleotides outside the gene matches: 4.

The V and J genes are TRBV14 and TRBJ2-7; D unresolved. The CDR3 length is 12 residues. Looked up from germline, CDR1 is SGHDN and CDR2 is FVKESK. V was pared by 1 base and J by 4 bases, with 5 bases between. The CDR3 coding sequence is TGTGCCAGCAGCCAAGTTCCGTACGAGCAGTACTTC. Its protein product is CASSQVPYEQYF.

The chain uses TRBV30 and TRBJ2-5, with no clear D. V lost 0 bases and J 7 bases, leaving 12 bases between the germline ends. CDR1 is GTSNPN, CDR2 SVGIG, per germline (reference sequence). This CDR3 has 13 amino acids. The DNA for the CDR3 is TGTGCCTGGAGTGTACGTAGTTCAGGGACCCAGTACTTC. Translated, it gives CAWSVRSSGTQYF.

Of note for this clone: An end of the junction does not agree with germline; a read error may underlie this. This chain uses TRBV14 with TRBJ1-1; D not resolved. The CDR3 runs 13 residues. Germline V gene sequence: CDR1 SGHDN, CDR2 FVKESK. The DNA of the CDR3 is TGTGCCAGCAGCCAAGACGTAGTCACAGCCTCGGACTTT. Translating gives CASSQDVVTASDF.

The chain is built from TRBV18 and TRBJ1-1; D might be TRBD1 (5 bases). This CDR3 spans 14 amino acids. V was clipped by 6 bases and J by 1 base, with 12 bases between them. Germline assignment: CDR1 KGHSH and CDR2 LQKENI. CDR3 sequence (DNA): TGTGCCAGCTCCCCCAGGGTTACGAACACTGAAGCTTTCTTT. It specifies CASSPRVTNTEAFF. The full variable domain, in which reference TRBV18 and TRBJ1-1 provide the parts outside the CDR3, is NAGVMQNPRHLVRRRGQEARLRCSPMKGHSHVYWYRQLPEEGLKFMVYLQKENIIDESGMPKERFSAEFPKEGPSILRIQQVVRGDSAAYFCASSPRVTNTEAFFGQGTRLTVV.

The chain links TRBV7-2 to TRBJ2-3; a weak D match, TRBD2 (6 bases). Trimming removed 7 bases from V and 3 bases from J, with 17 bases in between. From germline, CDR1 is SGHTA and CDR2 FQGNSA. The length of the CDR3 is 15 residues. In DNA form, the CDR3 reads TGTGCCAGCATTCATCGGAGGGGCAGGACAGATACGCAGTATTTT. It translates to CASIHRRGRTDTQYF.

The chain recombines TRBV5-6 with TRBJ2-7, with D possibly being TRBD1 (5 bases). The germline CDR1 and CDR2 sequences are SGHDT and YYEEEE. The CDR3 totals 12 residues. The CDR3 loop reads CATQAGSYEQYF. CDR3 sequence (DNA): TGTGCAACACAGGCTGGTTCCTACGAGCAGTACTTC.

Notes on this clone: One end of the junction fails to match germline, which may point to a read error. V gene TRBV10-1 combines with J gene TRBJ2-1, with TRBD2 matching over 10 bases. This CDR3 has 15 amino acids. Germline CDR1 is WNHNN and CDR2 is SYGVQD (reference sequence). The CDR3 spells CASSESLAGYNEQFF. In nucleotides, the CDR3 is TGCGCCAGCAGCGAGTCACTAGCGGGATACAATGAGCAGTTCTTC.

This clone was counted only a few times. This sample also contains other DNA sequences that code for the same CDR3. The V gene is TRBV5-1, the J gene TRBJ1-1, with a tentative D call TRBD1 (6 bases). Germline CDR1 and CDR2: SGHRS and YFSETQ. The CDR3 runs 13 residues. The ends were cut back, 4 bases at V and 1 base at J, with 8 bases in the middle. The CDR3 sequence is CASSLTGNTEAFF. CDR3 nucleotide sequence: TGCGCCAGCAGCCTGACAGGGAACACTGAAGCTTTCTTT.

The rearrangement joins TRBV7-9 to TRBJ2-3, with D possibly matching TRBD1 (6 bases). The CDR3 consists of 12 residues. V shed 3 bases and J shed 6 bases, with 7 bases lying between them. Looked up from germline, CDR1 is SEHNR and CDR2 is FQNEAQ (reference sequence). The DNA of the CDR3 is TGTGCCAGCAGCTTTACAGGGGATACGCAGTATTTT. It codes for CASSFTGDTQYF.